This is a list of T cell receptor beta chains from one sample in a study of T cell repertoires in cytomegalovirus infection. TCRdb re-called the reads through MiXCR, storing one row per CDR3 protein. There are about 180,000 distinct CDR3 sequences in the sample; around 15% occur only once, and 27% lies in the top ten. Sequencing was carried out using PBMCs. These receptors all stem from a human donor in good health (CMV status not recorded). Some clones in this sample may be carry-over from other donors' samples. CDR3s include the opening cysteine and the closing phenylalanine or tryptophan. The D gene is left open where the match is weak. Clone size, where shown, is once, few, many, or a class for clones that have expanded.

clone_size	v_call	d_call	j_call	cdr3_aa	cdr3_nt
many	TRBV6-6	.	TRBJ2-7	CASSYSGQIREQYF	TGTGCCAGCAGTTACTCTGGGCAGATACGGGAGCAGTACTTC
.	TRBV5-4	TRBD2	TRBJ2-3	CANSGGLGDTQYF	TGTGCCAACTCGGGGGGACTAGGGGATACGCAGTATTTT
few	TRBV7-2	TRBD2	TRBJ2-5	CASSLTSGVKETQYF	TGTGCCAGCAGCCTTACTAGCGGGGTGAAAGAGACCCAGTACTTC
many	TRBV4-1	TRBD1	TRBJ1-5	CASSHPGTGGNQPQHF	TGCGCCAGCAGCCACCCCGGGACAGGAGGCAATCAGCCCCAGCATTTT
many	TRBV7-8	TRBD1	TRBJ1-5	CASSPRQGRNQPQHF	TGTGCCAGCAGCCCACGACAGGGGAGAAATCAGCCCCAGCATTTT
few	TRBV6-6	.	TRBJ1-4	CASSYSIANEKLFF	TGTGCCAGCAGTTACAGCATTGCTAATGAAAAACTGTTTTTT
.	TRBV3-1	.	TRBJ1-2	CASSRKGANYGYTF	TGTGCCAGCAGCCGTAAGGGTGCTAACTATGGCTACACCTTC
many	TRBV7-2	.	TRBJ1-1	CASTFDGGGYTEAFF	TGTGCCAGCACCTTTGATGGCGGGGGGTACACTGAAGCTTTCTTT
.	TRBV7-9	.	TRBJ1-2	CASSLVGDIYGYTF	TGTGCCAGCAGCCTTGTCGGGGACATCTATGGCTACACCTTC
few	TRBV5-1	.	TRBJ1-1	CASSSGYMNTEAFF	TGCGCCAGCAGCTCAGGGTACATGAACACTGAAGCTTTCTTT
.	TRBV7-1	.	TRBJ2-2	CASSPYPGAMAGELFF	TGTGCCAGCAGCCCATACCCGGGGGCTATGGCCGGGGAGCTGTTTTTT
.	TRBV28	.	TRBJ2-7	CASNGNEQYF	TGTGCCAGCAACGGGAACGAGCAGTACTTC
.	TRBV29-1	.	TRBJ2-5	CSVEGGPRNQETQYF	TGCAGCGTTGAAGGGGGGCCAAGGAACCAAGAGACCCAGTACTTC
few	TRBV20-1	.	TRBJ2-3	CSAKLGDTQYF	TGCAGTGCTAAGTTAGGAGATACGCAGTATTTT
.	TRBV7-2	.	TRBJ2-5	CASRIGVDRWSETQYF	TGTGCCAGCAGGATAGGGGTAGACAGGTGGTCCGAGACCCAGTACTTC
many	TRBV5-5	.	TRBJ2-6	CASSFQGSGANVLTF	TGTGCCAGCAGCTTTCAGGGCTCTGGGGCCAACGTCCTGACTTTC
.	TRBV28	.	TRBJ2-7	CASTLGQHYEQYF	TGTGCCAGCACCCTGGGGCAGCACTACGAGCAGTACTTC
.	TRBV29-1	TRBD1	TRBJ2-7	CSVEGRGKGTGGREQYF	TGCAGCGTTGAAGGTCGGGGAAAAGGGACAGGGGGACGCGAGCAGTACTTC
few	TRBV14	.	TRBJ1-5	CASSHNGGAQHF	TGTGCCAGCAGCCACAACGGGGGGGCCCAGCATTTT
.	TRBV2	.	TRBJ1-2	CANKGSGGYTF	TGTGCCAACAAGGGGTCCGGTGGCTACACCTTC
many	TRBV7-2	.	TRBJ1-2	CASSTKGRVDGYTF	TGTGCCAGCAGCACCAAGGGGAGGGTCGATGGCTACACCTTC
.	TRBV7-9	.	TRBJ2-3	CASSSTDSVTQYF	TGTGCCAGCAGCTCCACGGACAGTGTTACGCAGTATTTT
many	TRBV7-2	.	TRBJ1-1	CASSLSGGENTEAFF	TGTGCCAGCAGCTTATCTGGGGGAGAGAACACTGAAGCTTTCTTT
many	TRBV11-2	.	TRBJ2-2	CASSSGQNTGELFF	TGTGCCAGCAGCTCGGGACAGAACACCGGGGAGCTGTTTTTT
many	TRBV19	.	TRBJ1-1	CASSIGGTPIENTEAFF	TGTGCCAGTAGTATAGGGGGGACACCGATCGAGAACACTGAAGCTTTCTTT
.	TRBV12-3/TRBV12-4	.	TRBJ2-5	CASSLGHGETQYF	TGTGCCAGCAGTTTGGGCCATGGTGAGACCCAGTACTTC
few	TRBV9	TRBD1	TRBJ1-4	CASSLQGQGEKLFF	TGTGCCAGCAGCCTCCAAGGACAGGGGGAAAAACTGTTTTTT
few	TRBV29-1	TRBD1	TRBJ1-3	CSVGDRSLSGNTIYF	TGCAGCGTTGGGGACAGGTCCCTCTCTGGAAACACCATATATTTT
many	TRBV7-2	TRBD2	TRBJ2-2	CASSSTSGRAAGELFF	TGTGCCAGCAGCTCGACTAGCGGGAGGGCGGCCGGGGAGCTGTTTTTT
.	TRBV11-3	TRBD1	TRBJ2-1	CASSLEGTGGYNEQFF	TGTGCCAGCAGCTTAGAGGGGACAGGCGGGTACAATGAGCAGTTCTTC
few	TRBV20-1	TRBD1	TRBJ2-7	CSARGVYGKEGQGGYEQYF	TGCAGTGCTAGAGGGGTCTACGGCAAGGAAGGACAGGGGGGCTACGAGCAGTACTTC
few	TRBV5-1	.	TRBJ1-4	CASSSNMGTEKLFF	TGCGCCAGCAGCTCAAACATGGGGACAGAAAAACTGTTTTTT
.	TRBV20-1	TRBD1	TRBJ1-1	CSATGTANTEAFF	TGCAGTGCTACCGGGACAGCGAACACTGAAGCTTTCTTT
.	TRBV7-9	.	TRBJ1-1	CASSLRREGNTEAFF	TGTGCCAGCAGCCTACGGAGGGAGGGGAACACTGAAGCTTTCTTT
many	TRBV2	.	TRBJ1-1	CASSPWGRWGAFF	TGTGCCAGCAGTCCATGGGGCCGCTGGGGAGCTTTCTTT
many	TRBV14	.	TRBJ2-5	CASSQRGETQYF	TGTGCCAGCAGCCAACGTGGGGAGACCCAGTACTTC
many	TRBV5-1	TRBD1	TRBJ2-5	CASSSDRVETQYF	TGCGCCAGCAGCTCGGACAGGGTGGAGACCCAGTACTTC